Listed here is a single T cell receptor beta chain. Its specificity is not known. This entry belongs to a study of regulatory T cells in long-lasting Graves disease. Across the study: The antithyroid drugs taken by newly diagnosed Graves' patients had been used for under 3 months.

The CDR3 is 20 residues long. V lost 10 bases, J lost 7 bases, and 31 bases stayed unmatched. Per germline, CDR1 MDHEN and CDR2 SYDVKM. Study outcomes and limitations: Researchers examined only peripheral blood and not thyroid tissue. Persistent Graves' cases showed lower TCR diversity than newly diagnosed cases.

The authors built TCR beta libraries using iRepertoire HTBI primers and Arm-PCR of CDR3 regions. Each CDR3 protein is one row after TCRdb ran MiXCR on the multiplex PCR reads. This table has fewer than 650,000 distinct CDR3 sequences, roughly 15% appearing once. Time point given: newly diagnosed GD, antithyroid drugs for less than 3 months. The TCR library was made from RNA that had been extracted from PBMCs in TRIzol. The same specimen was also included in a second study, on T cells in Graves' hyperthyroidism and ophthalmopathy.

The sequence was collected from a woman between 25 and 40 years old with Graves disease. The sequencing used peripheral blood mononuclear cells (PBMCs), collected at new diagnosis, from a patient treated with antithyroid drugs. This chain uses TRBV28 with TRBJ1-2; 9 nucleotides agree with TRBD1. CDR3 DNA: TGTGCCACCTATTTTCTCGGGAATTGGGACAGGGTCTCTAATGCAGGTGGCTACACCTTC. Translation gives CATYFLGNWDRVSNAGGYTF.